The 4 T cell receptor beta chains presented below share a single source sample, sequenced in a study of control samples from healthy donors and cancer patients. Sequencing used immunoSEQ multiplex PCR; TCRdb keeps in-frame clones, though not all of them. The table has around 140,000 clones, 94% seen once; the top ten hold about an eighth. The sequenced sample consisted of blood. These receptors came from a man in his forties in good health.

The DNA of the CDR3 is TGTGCCAGCAGCGACACAGGACAGGGGGCCGCAGATACGCAGTATTTT. It yields the protein CASSDTGQGAADTQYF. This chain joins TRBV9 and TRBJ2-3; 11 nucleotides match TRBD1. There are 16 residues in the CDR3. With 3 bases clipped from V and 4 bases from J, the junction kept 7 bases outside the gene matches. Germline CDR1 reads SGDLS; CDR2 reads YYNGEE.

J is TRBJ1-2 and V is TRBV7-2, with 10 bases aligning to TRBD1. J lost 6 bases, V lost 6 bases, and 7 bases had no gene match. Looked up from germline, CDR1 is SGHTA and CDR2 is FQGNSA. This CDR3 has 14 residues. The CDR3, as DNA: TGTGCCAGCAGTTACATGACAGGGGGCCATGGCTACACCTTC. Translation: CASSYMTGGHGYTF.

The V and J genes are TRBV15 and TRBJ1-4; no clear D gene. Germline V gene lookup returns CDR1 LNHNV and CDR2 YYDKDF (reference sequence). Trimming pared 0 bases from V and 4 bases from J, leaving 12 bases between. CDR3 length: 16 residues. The CDR3 nucleotides are TGTGCCACCAGCAGAGATTTGGCACCTAGTAATGAAAAACTGTTTTTT. This codes for CATSRDLAPSNEKLFF.

The CDR3, as DNA: TGTGCCAGCAGTTACCTCGACAGGCCCTATGGCTACACCTTC. It specifies CASSYLDRPYGYTF. The J gene is TRBJ1-2, the V gene TRBV6-5; D may be TRBD1 (6 bases). The CDR3 has 14 residues. Looked up from germline, CDR1 is MNHEY and CDR2 is SVGAGI. V dropped 2 bases and J dropped 4 bases, with 11 bases sitting between them.